This T cell receptor (beta chain) was documented in a study of blood T cell repertoires in COVID-19. Overall study context: Donors in the United States, Italy and Spain gave samples during acute or convalescent COVID-19.

Living in 20 to 30 US areas, the participants were between roughly 18 and 95 years of age. Assignment of participants to cohorts was predicated upon participant-reported clinical history. The ends were cut back, 8 bases at V and 1 base at J, with 11 bases in the middle. CDR3 size: 13 residues. CDR1 LNHDA and CDR2 SQIVND come from the germline V gene (reference sequence). Per the original data handling: Amplification of reference gene primers was used by the study to estimate nucleated cell counts. Produced via immunoSEQ multiplex PCR; TCRdb's table is partial and in-frame only. Clone size and the V and J calls come from that table; the DNA yielded D and trimming. The sample includes around 250,000 clones, approximately 89% of them seen just once.

The clonotype originates from a woman in her forties with acute COVID-19. Sequences were obtained from PBMCs or T cells enriched from blood (not recorded which). V and J are TRBV19 and TRBJ1-1, with D possibly TRBD1 on 6 matching bases. CDR3 amino acids: CASSGQRNTEAFF. The CDR3 DNA sequence: TGTGCCAGTTCCGGACAGAGGAACACTGAAGCTTTCTTT.